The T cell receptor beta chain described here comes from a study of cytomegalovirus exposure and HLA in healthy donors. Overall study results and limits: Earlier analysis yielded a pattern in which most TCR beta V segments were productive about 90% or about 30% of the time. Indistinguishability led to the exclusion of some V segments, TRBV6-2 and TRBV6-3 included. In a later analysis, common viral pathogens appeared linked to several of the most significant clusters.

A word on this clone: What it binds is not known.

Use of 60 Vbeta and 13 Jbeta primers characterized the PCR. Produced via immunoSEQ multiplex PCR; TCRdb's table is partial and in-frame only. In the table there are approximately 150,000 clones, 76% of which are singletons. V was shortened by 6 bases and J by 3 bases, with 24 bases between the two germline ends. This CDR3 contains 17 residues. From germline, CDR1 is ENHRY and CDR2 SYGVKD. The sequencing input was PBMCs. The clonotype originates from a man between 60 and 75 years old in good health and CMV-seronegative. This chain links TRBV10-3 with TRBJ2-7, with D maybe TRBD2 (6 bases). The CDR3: CAIRWRGGSSVGYEQYF. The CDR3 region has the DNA TGTGCCATCAGGTGGAGGGGCGGGTCTTCGGTCGGCTACGAGCAGTACTTC.